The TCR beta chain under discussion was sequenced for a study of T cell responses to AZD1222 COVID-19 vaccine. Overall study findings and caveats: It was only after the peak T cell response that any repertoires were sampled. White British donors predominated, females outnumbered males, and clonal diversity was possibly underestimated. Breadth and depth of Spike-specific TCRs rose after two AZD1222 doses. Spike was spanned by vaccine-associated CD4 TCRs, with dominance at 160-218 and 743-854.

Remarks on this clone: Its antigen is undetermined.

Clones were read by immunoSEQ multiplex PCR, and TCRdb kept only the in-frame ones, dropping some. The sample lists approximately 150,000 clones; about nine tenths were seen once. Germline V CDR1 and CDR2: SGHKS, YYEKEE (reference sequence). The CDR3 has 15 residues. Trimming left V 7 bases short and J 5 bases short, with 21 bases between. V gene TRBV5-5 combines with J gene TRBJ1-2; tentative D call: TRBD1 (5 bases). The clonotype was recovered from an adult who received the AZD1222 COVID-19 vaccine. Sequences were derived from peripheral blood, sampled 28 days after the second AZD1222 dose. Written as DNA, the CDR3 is TGTGCCAGCCACCGTCCCGAGACAGCTTCTTATGGCTACACCTTC. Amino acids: CASHRPETASYGYTF.